Each of the 8 T cell receptor beta chains below was sequenced from the same sample in a study of cytotoxic CD8 clonotypes in ibrutinib-treated CLL. Measured with immunoSEQ multiplex PCR; TCRdb has only the in-frame clones, and not every one. The table records approximately 92,000 clones, 70% to 80% of them present only once. The material sequenced was PBMCs, taken after 24 months of ibrutinib treatment. These receptors came from a human donor with chronic lymphocytic leukemia.

The chain recombines TRBV7-9 with TRBJ2-7; D remains ambiguous. Germline V CDR1 and CDR2: SEHNR, FQNEAQ (reference sequence). This CDR3 spans 13 amino acids. V was clipped by 4 bases and J by 0 bases, with 7 bases between them. CDR3 residues: CASSSMSSYEQYF. The CDR3 nucleotides read TGTGCCAGCAGCTCTATGAGCTCCTACGAGCAGTACTTC.

The chain couples TRBV7-8 to TRBJ2-6, with TRBD2 as a possible D gene (7 bases). CDR1 is SGHVS, CDR2 FQNEAQ, per germline. The CDR3 sequence is 19 residues long. V was pared by 3 bases and J by 0 bases, with 18 bases between. CDR3 bases: TGTGCCAGCAGCTTCTCCATAAGGGGGGGAAGCTCTGGGGCCAACGTCCTGACTTTC. The encoded protein is CASSFSIRGGSSGANVLTF.

The chain couples TRBV25-1 to TRBJ2-5; D may be TRBD2 (6 bases). The germline V gene encodes CDR1 MGHDK and CDR2 SYGVNS. The ends were cut back, 1 base at V and 7 bases at J, with 16 bases in the middle. This CDR3 region has 15 residues. The CDR3 here is CASSEWTLAVGTQYF. CDR3 coding DNA: TGTGCCAGCAGTGAATGGACACTAGCTGTGGGGACCCAGTACTTC.

Comments on this clone: This sample includes further DNA sequences coding for the same CDR3. The V and J genes are TRBV2 and TRBJ2-7, with TRBD2 as a possible D gene (5 bases). The CDR3 contains 11 residues. V shed 5 bases and J shed 4 bases, with 6 bases lying between them. The germline CDR1 and CDR2 sequences are SNHLY and FYNNEI. CDR3 residues: CASSTSYEQYF. CDR3 DNA: TGTGCCAGCAGTACTAGTTACGAGCAGTACTTC.

V and J are TRBV10-3 and TRBJ1-1; no clear D. The V and J ends lost 5 bases and 8 bases respectively, with 9 bases between them. This CDR3 has 11 residues. CDR1 is ENHRY, CDR2 SYGVKD, per germline. The CDR3 loop is CAISPGWEAFF. The CDR3 region has the DNA TGTGCCATCAGTCCTGGGTGGGAAGCTTTCTTT.

This clone was seen at least ten times. This chain connects TRBV10-3 to TRBJ1-1, with D unclear. This CDR3 region has 12 residues. Looked up from germline, CDR1 is ENHRY and CDR2 is SYGVKD. V was pared by 8 bases and J by 2 bases, with 9 bases between. The CDR3 sequence is CAIGAQNTEAFF. CDR3 nucleotides: TGTGCCATCGGTGCCCAAAACACTGAAGCTTTCTTT.

This clone was recorded only once. This chain connects TRBV7-8 to TRBJ2-7; TRBD2 matches 9 bases. Germline V gene sequence: CDR1 SGHVS, CDR2 FQNEAQ. CDR3 size: 14 residues. The V and J ends lost 1 base and 5 bases, in that order; junction bases with no gene match: 3. The CDR3 here is CASSLGLAVHEQYF. The CDR3 DNA reads as TGTGCCAGCAGCTTAGGACTAGCGGTACACGAGCAGTACTTC.

The chain uses TRBV5-1 and TRBJ1-2; the D gene is possibly TRBD1 (6 bases). The germline V and J ends were trimmed by 5 bases and 8 bases, with 16 bases remaining between them. The germline gives CDR1 SGHRS, CDR2 YFSETQ. The CDR3 totals 13 residues. CDR3 bases: TGCGCCAGCAGGCCCGGGACAAGCGGGGGCTACACCTTC. It translates to CASRPGTSGGYTF.